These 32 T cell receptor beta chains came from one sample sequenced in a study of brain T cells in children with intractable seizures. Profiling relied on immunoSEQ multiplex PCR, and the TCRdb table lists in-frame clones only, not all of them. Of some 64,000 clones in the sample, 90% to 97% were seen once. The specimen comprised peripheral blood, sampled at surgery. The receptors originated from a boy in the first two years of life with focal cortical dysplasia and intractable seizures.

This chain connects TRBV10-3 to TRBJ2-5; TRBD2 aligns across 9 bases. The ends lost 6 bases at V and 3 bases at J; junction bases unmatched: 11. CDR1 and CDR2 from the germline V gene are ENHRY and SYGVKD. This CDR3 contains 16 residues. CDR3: CAIRGGAAGGEETQYF. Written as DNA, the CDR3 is TGTGCCATCAGGGGGGGGGCCGCGGGAGGGGAAGAGACCCAGTACTTC.

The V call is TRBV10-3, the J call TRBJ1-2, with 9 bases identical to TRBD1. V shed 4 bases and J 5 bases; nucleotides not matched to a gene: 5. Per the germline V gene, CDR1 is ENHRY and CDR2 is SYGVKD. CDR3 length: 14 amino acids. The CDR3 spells CAISVDRGLYGYTF. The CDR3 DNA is TGTGCCATCAGTGTGGACAGGGGTTTATATGGCTACACCTTC.

The CDR3 reads CASSLTGTYNEQFF. In DNA, the CDR3 is TGTGCCAGCAGCTTAACCGGCACCTACAATGAGCAGTTCTTC. This chain connects TRBV7-3 to TRBJ2-1, with no clear D. The CDR3 covers 14 residues. Germline V gives CDR1 SGHTA, CDR2 FQGTGA. Between the trimmed V and J ends, which lost 0 bases and 2 bases, there was a span of 5 bases.

CDR3 DNA: TGTGCCAGCAGTGGACAGGGGGCGAGGGAGCAGTACTTC. This gives the protein CASSGQGAREQYF. The rearrangement joins TRBV7-2 to TRBJ2-7; 11 bases are shared with TRBD1. Per the germline V gene, CDR1 is SGHTA and CDR2 is FQGNSA. The CDR3 length is 13 residues. V lost 6 bases to trimming and J lost 7 bases; unmatched junction nucleotides: 5.

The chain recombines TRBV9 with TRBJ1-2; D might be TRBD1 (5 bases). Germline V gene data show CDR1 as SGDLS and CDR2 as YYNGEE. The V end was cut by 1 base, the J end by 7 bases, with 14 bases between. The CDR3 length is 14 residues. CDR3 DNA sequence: TGTGCCAGCAGCGTATCGGGAGGCGGGGGTGGCTACACCTTC. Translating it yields CASSVSGGGGGYTF.

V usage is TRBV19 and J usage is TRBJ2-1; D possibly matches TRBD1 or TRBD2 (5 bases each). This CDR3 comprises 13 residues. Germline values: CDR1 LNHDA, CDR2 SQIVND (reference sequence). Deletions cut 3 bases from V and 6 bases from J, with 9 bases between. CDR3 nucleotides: TGTGCCAGTAGTATGGGGACCCCCAATGAGCAGTTCTTC. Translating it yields CASSMGTPNEQFF.

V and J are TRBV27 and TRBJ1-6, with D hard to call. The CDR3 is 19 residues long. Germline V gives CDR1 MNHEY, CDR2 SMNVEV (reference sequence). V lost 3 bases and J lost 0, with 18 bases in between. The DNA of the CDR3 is TGTGCCAGCAGTTTTTGGAAAAAGATTTCTAGCTCCTATAATTCACCCCTCCACTTT. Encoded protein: CASSFWKKISSSYNSPLHF.

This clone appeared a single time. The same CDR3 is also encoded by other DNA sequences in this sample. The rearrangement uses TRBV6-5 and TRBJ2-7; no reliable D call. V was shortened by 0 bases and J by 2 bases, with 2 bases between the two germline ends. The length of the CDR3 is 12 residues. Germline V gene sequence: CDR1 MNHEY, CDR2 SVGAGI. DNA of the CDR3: TGTGCCAGCAGTTACTCGACCTACGAGCAGTACTTC. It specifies CASSYSTYEQYF.

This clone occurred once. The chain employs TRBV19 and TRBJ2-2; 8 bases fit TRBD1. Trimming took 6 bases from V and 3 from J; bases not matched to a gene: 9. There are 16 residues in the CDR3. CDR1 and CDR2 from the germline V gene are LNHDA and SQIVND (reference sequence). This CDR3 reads CASSPGQGGHTGELFF. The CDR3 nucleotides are TGTGCCAGTAGCCCTGGACAGGGCGGGCACACCGGGGAGCTGTTTTTT.

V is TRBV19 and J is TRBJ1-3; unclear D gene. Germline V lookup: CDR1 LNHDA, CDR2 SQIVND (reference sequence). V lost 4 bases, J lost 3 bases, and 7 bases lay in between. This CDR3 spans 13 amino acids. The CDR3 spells CASSTSVGNTIYF. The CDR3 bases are TGTGCCAGTAGTACTAGCGTTGGAAACACCATATATTTT.

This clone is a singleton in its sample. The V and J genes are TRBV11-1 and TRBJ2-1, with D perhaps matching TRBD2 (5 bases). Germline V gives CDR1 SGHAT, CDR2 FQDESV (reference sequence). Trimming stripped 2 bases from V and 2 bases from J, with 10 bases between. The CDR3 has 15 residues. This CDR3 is CASSLRGSTYNEQFF. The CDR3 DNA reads TGTGCCAGCAGCTTACGTGGGAGTACCTACAATGAGCAGTTCTTC.

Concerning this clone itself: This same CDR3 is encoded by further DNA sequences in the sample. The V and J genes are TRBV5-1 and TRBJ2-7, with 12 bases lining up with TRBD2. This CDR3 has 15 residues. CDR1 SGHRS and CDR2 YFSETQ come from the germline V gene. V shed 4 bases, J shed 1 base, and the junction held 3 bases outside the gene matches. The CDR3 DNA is TGCGCCAGCAGCCTAGGGACTAGCGGGTCCTACGAGCAGTACTTC. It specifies CASSLGTSGSYEQYF.

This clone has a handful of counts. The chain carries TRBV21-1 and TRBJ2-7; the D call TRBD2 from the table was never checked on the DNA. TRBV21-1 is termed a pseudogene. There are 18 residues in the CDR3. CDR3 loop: CASSKELAAKRTSYEQYF. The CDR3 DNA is TGTGCCAGCAGCAAAGAACTAGCAGCCAAGAGGACCTCCTACGAGCAGTACTTC.

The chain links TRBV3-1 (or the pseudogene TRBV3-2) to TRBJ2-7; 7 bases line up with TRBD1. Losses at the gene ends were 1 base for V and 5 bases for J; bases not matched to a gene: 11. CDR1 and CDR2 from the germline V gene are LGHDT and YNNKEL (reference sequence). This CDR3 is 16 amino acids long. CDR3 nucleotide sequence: TGTGCCAGCAGCCAAGGGACGACAGGGTTGTATCACGAGCAGTACTTC. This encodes CASSQGTTGLYHEQYF.

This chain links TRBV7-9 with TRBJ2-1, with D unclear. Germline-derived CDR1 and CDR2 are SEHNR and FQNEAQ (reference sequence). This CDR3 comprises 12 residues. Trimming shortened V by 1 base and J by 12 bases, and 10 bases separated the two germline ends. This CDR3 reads CASSLVRKGQFF. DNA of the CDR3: TGTGCCAGCAGCTTAGTTCGGAAGGGGCAGTTCTTC.

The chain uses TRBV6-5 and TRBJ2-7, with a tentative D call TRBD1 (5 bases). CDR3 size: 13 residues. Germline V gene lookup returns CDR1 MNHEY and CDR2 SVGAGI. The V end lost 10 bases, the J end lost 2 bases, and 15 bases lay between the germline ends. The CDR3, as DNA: TGTGCCACCTCGTTACAGGTAACCTACGAGCAGTACTTC. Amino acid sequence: CATSLQVTYEQYF.

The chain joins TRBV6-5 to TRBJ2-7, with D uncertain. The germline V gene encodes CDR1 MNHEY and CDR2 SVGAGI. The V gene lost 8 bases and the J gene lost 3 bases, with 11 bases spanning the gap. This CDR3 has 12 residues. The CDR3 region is CASGIKDYEQYF. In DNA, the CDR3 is TGTGCCAGCGGGATAAAAGACTACGAGCAGTACTTC.

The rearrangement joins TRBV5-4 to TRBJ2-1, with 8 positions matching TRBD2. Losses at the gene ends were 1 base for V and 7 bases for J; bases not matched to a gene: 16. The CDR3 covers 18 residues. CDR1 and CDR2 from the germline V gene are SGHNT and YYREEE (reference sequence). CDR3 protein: CASSLSRSAGGLTNEQFF. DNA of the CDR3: TGTGCCAGCAGCTTGAGTCGATCGGCGGGGGGCCTCACTAATGAGCAGTTCTTC. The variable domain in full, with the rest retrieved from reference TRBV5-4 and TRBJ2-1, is ETGVTQSPTHLIKTRGQQVTLRCSSQSGHNTVSWYQQALGQGPQFIFQYYREEENGRGNFPPRFSGLQFPNYSSELNVNALELDDSALYLCASSLSRSAGGLTNEQFFGPGTRLTVL.

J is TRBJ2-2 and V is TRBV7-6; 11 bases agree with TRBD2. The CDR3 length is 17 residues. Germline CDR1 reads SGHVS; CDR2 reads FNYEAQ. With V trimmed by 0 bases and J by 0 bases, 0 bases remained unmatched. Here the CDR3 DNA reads TGTGCCAGCAGCTTAGCTAGCGGGAGGGCGAACACCGGGGAGCTGTTTTTT. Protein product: CASSLASGRANTGELFF.

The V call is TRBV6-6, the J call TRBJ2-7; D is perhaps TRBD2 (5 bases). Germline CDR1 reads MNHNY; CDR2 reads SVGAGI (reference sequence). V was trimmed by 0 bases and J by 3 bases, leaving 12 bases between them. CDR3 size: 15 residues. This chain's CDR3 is CASSYSEAGNYEQYF. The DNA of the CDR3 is TGTGCCAGCAGTTACTCAGAGGCCGGGAACTACGAGCAGTACTTC.

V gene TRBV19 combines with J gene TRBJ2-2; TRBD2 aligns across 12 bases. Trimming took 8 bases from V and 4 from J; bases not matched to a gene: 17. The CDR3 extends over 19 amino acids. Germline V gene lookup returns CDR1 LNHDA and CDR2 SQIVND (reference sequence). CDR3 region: CASRGLIGTSGLITGELFF. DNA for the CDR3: TGTGCCAGTCGCGGTCTTATAGGGACTAGCGGGCTGATCACCGGGGAGCTGTTTTTT. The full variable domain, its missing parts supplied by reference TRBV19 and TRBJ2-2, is DGGITQSPKYLFRKEGQNVTLSCEQNLNHDAMYWYRQDPGQGLRLIYYSQIVNDFQKGDIAEGYSVSREKKESFPLTVTSAQKNPTAFYLCASRGLIGTSGLITGELFFGEGSRLTVL.

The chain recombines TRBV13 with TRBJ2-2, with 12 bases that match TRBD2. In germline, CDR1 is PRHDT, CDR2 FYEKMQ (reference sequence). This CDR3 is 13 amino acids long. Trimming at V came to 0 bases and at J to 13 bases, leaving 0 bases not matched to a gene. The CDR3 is CASSLGLAGGLFF. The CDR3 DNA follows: TGTGCCAGCAGCTTAGGACTAGCGGGAGGGCTGTTTTTT.

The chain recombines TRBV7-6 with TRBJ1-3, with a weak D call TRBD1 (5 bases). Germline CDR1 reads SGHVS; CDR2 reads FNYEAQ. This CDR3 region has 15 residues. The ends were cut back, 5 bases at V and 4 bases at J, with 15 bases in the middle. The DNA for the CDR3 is TGTGCCAGCAGCGGGGGAGGGGTGCCAGGAAACACCATATATTTT. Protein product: CASSGGGVPGNTIYF.

The CDR3 region is CASRRRTGDYEQYF. For the CDR3, the DNA is TGTGCCAGCAGGAGGCGGACAGGGGACTACGAGCAGTACTTC. V is TRBV7-3 and J is TRBJ2-7; 9 bases are a match to TRBD1. CDR1 is SGHTA, CDR2 FQGTGA, per germline. This CDR3 has 14 amino acids. Losses at the gene ends were 6 bases for V and 3 bases for J; bases not matched to a gene: 6.

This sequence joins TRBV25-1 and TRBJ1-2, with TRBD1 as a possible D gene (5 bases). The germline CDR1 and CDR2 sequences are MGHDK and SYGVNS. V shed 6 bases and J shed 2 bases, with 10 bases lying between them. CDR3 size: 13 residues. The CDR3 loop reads CASRPQGNYGYTF. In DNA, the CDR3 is TGTGCCAGCAGACCCCAGGGAAACTATGGCTACACCTTC.

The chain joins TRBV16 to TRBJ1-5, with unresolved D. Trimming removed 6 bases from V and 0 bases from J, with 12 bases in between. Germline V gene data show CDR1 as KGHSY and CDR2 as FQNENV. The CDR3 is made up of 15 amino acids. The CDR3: CASSYSGDSNQPQHF. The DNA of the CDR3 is TGTGCCAGCAGTTACAGTGGAGATAGCAATCAGCCCCAGCATTTT.

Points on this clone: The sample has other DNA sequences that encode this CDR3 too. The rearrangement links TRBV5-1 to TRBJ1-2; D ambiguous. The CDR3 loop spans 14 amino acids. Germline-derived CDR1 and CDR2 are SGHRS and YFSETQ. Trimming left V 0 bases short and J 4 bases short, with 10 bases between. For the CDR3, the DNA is TGCGCCAGCAGCTTGGGGGCCGGCCCCTATGGCTACACCTTC. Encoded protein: CASSLGAGPYGYTF.

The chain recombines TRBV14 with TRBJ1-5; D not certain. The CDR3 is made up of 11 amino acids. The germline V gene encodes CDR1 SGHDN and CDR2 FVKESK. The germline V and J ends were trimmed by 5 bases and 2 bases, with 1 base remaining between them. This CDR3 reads CASSGNQPQHF. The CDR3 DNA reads TGTGCCAGCAGCGGCAATCAGCCCCAGCATTTT. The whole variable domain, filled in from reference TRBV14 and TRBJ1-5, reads EAGVTQFPSHSVIEKGQTVTLRCDPISGHDNLYWYRRVMGKEIKFLLHFVKESKQDESGMPNNRFLAERTGGTYSTLKVQPAELEDSGVYFCASSGNQPQHFGDGTRLSIL.

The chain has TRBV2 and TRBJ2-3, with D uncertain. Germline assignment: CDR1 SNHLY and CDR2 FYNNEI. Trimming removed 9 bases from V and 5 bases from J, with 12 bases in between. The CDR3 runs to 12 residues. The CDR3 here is CASNRGVDTQYF. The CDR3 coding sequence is TGTGCCAGTAATAGAGGTGTAGATACGCAGTATTTT.

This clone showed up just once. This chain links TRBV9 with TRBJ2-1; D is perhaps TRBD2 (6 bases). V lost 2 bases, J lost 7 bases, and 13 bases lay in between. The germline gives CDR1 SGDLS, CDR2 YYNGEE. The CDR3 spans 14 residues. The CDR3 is CASSVGGNTNEQFF. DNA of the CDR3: TGTGCCAGCAGCGTGGGGGGTAATACAAATGAGCAGTTCTTC.

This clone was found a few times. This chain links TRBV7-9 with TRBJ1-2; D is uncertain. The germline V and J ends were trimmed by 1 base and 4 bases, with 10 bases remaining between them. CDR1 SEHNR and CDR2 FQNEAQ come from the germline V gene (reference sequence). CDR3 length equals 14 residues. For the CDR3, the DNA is TGTGCCAGCAGCTTAGGAGGACTCGCCTATGGCTACACCTTC. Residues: CASSLGGLAYGYTF.

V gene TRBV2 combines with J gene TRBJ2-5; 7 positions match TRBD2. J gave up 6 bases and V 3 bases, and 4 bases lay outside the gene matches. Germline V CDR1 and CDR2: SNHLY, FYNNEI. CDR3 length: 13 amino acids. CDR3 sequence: CASSEGGMKTQYF. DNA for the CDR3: TGTGCCAGCAGTGAGGGAGGGATGAAGACCCAGTACTTC.